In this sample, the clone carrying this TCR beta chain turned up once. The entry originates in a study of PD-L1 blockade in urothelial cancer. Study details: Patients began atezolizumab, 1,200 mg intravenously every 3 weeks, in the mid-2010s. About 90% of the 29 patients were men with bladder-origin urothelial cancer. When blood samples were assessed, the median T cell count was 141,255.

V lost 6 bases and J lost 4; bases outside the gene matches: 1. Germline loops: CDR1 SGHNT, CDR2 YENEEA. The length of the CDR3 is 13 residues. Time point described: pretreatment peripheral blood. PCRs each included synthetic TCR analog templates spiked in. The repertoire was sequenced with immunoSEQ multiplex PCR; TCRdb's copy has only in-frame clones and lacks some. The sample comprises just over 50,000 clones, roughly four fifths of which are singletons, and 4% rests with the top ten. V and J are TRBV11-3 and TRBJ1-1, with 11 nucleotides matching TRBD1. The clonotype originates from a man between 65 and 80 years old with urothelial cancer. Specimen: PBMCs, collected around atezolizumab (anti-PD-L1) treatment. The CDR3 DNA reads TGTGCCAGCAGAGGGACAGGGGGCACTGAAGCTTTCTTT. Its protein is CASRGTGGTEAFF.